This T cell receptor beta chain originates from a study of T cell responses to AZD1222 COVID-19 vaccine. CDR1 and CDR2 from the germline V gene are LGHDT and YNNKEL (reference sequence). V lost 4 bases and J lost 1, with 10 bases in between. This CDR3 is built from 14 residues. The repertoire was sequenced with immunoSEQ multiplex PCR; TCRdb's copy has only in-frame clones and lacks some. The repertoire has about 140,000 clones, around 88% of them found once; the top ten carry around 3.6%. The sequenced sample was peripheral blood, obtained on day 0 of AZD1222 vaccination. The clonotype comes from an adult in good health. J is TRBJ1-1 and V is TRBV3-1 (or the pseudogene TRBV3-2); D might be TRBD1 (6 bases). The CDR3 sequence: CASSLGTSNTEAFF. In DNA, the CDR3 is TGTGCCAGCAGCCTCGGGACATCGAACACTGAAGCTTTCTTT.